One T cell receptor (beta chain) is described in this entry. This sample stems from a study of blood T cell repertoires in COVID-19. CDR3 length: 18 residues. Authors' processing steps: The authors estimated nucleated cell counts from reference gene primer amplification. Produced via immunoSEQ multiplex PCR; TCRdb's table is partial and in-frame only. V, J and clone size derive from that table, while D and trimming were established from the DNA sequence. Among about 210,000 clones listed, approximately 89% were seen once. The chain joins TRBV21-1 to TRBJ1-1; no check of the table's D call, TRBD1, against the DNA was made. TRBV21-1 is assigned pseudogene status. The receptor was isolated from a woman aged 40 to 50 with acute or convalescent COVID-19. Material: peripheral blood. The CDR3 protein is CASSKVPRPQGVNTEAFF. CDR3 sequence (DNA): TGTGCCAGCAGCAAAGTGCCCAGGCCCCAGGGGGTGAACACTGAAGCTTTCTTT.